Listed here are 8 T cell receptor beta chains from one sample, sequenced in a study of blood T cell repertoires in COVID-19. Clones were read by immunoSEQ multiplex PCR, and TCRdb kept only the in-frame ones, dropping some. Of a few hundred thousand clones listed, about 85% are singletons. Specimen: peripheral blood. All receptors derive from a woman younger than 30 with acute or convalescent COVID-19.

V gene TRBV12-3 or TRBV12-4 combines with J gene TRBJ1-4; D is perhaps TRBD1 (5 bases). The CDR3 covers 11 residues. V lost 6 bases and J 12 bases, leaving 11 bases between the germline ends. The CDR3 DNA sequence: TGTGCCAGCAGGGGGGGGAGCCAACTGTTTTTT. Encoded protein: CASRGGSQLFF.

The chain employs TRBV24-1 and TRBJ2-3, with 7 bases aligning to TRBD2. The CDR3 has 16 amino acids. J was trimmed by 1 base and V by 5 bases; bases with no gene match: 8. Germline assignment: CDR1 KGHDR and CDR2 SFDVKD. The CDR3 protein is CATSAPGGPGTDTQYF. Here the CDR3 DNA reads TGTGCCACCAGTGCCCCGGGGGGACCAGGCACAGATACGCAGTATTTT.

This chain links TRBV18 with TRBJ1-1, with D hard to call. The germline CDR1 and CDR2 sequences are KGHSH and LQKENI. The V end lost 2 bases, the J end lost 4 bases, and 20 bases lay between the germline ends. The CDR3 consists of 17 residues. In DNA, the CDR3 is TGTGCCAGCTCACCAAAGATAGGAGGGATTGAGGGCACTGAAGCTTTCTTT. Amino acids: CASSPKIGGIEGTEAFF.

This rearrangement joins TRBV9 to TRBJ1-2; 8 nucleotides line up with TRBD1. Per germline, CDR1 SGDLS and CDR2 YYNGEE. This CDR3 spans 16 amino acids. Trimming took 4 bases from V and 0 from J; bases not matched to a gene: 8. CDR3 residues: CASSTKDRGANYGYTF. CDR3 nucleotide sequence: TGTGCCAGCAGCACCAAAGACAGGGGAGCTAACTATGGCTACACCTTC.

The J gene is TRBJ2-1, the V gene TRBV5-6, with 10 bases lining up with TRBD1. This CDR3 region has 17 residues. J was trimmed by 5 bases and V by 1 base; bases with no gene match: 9. Germline V gene data show CDR1 as SGHDT and CDR2 as YYEEEE. This chain's CDR3 is CASSLTIGTGAHNEQFF. CDR3 sequence (DNA): TGTGCCAGCAGCTTGACTATCGGGACAGGGGCCCACAATGAGCAGTTCTTC.

CDR3 nucleotides: TGTGCCAGCAGTCACCGGGCTAGCGGGAGATCAGATACGCAGTATTTT. The encoded protein is CASSHRASGRSDTQYF. V usage is TRBV14 and J usage is TRBJ2-3, with TRBD2 matching over 10 bases. V trimming: 6 bases; J trimming: 4 bases; junction bases outside the gene matches: 10. Germline V gene lookup returns CDR1 SGHDN and CDR2 FVKESK. The CDR3 length is 16 residues. Complete variable domain (other parts from reference TRBV14 and TRBJ2-3): EAGVTQFPSHSVIEKGQTVTLRCDPISGHDNLYWYRRVMGKEIKFLLHFVKESKQDESGMPNNRFLAERTGGTYSTLKVQPAELEDSGVYFCASSHRASGRSDTQYFGPGTRLTVL.

Details on this clone: Within the sample, other DNA sequences also encode this same CDR3. The CDR3 DNA reads as TGTGCCAGTGACAGGGTCGGGCAGCCCCAGCATTTT. This sequence encodes CASDRVGQPQHF. The chain has TRBV2 and TRBJ1-5; 7 positions match TRBD1. Germline assignment: CDR1 SNHLY and CDR2 FYNNEI. V lost 9 bases, J lost 7 bases, and 6 bases stayed unmatched. The CDR3 consists of 12 residues.

J is TRBJ2-1 and V is TRBV24-1; a weak D match, TRBD2 (5 bases). Germline CDR1 reads KGHDR; CDR2 reads SFDVKD. V lost 5 bases, J lost 7 bases, and 14 bases lay in between. The CDR3 length is 14 residues. The chain's CDR3 is CATSGGIGSNEQFF. In DNA, the CDR3 is TGTGCCACCAGTGGAGGGATCGGTAGTAATGAGCAGTTCTTC.